Listed below are T cell receptor beta chains from one sample, sequenced in a study of cytomegalovirus exposure and HLA in healthy donors. Produced via immunoSEQ multiplex PCR; TCRdb's table is partial and in-frame only. The sample includes roughly 140,000 clones, about 73% of them seen just once. The sample taken for sequencing was PBMCs. The receptor set was obtained from a man aged 35 to 55 in good health and CMV-seropositive. CDR3s include the opening cysteine and the closing phenylalanine or tryptophan. Fields, in order: clone size, D gene, J gene, V gene, CDR3 DNA, CDR3 protein. D genes are given only for firm matches. Only some rows state a clone size, as once, few, many or a class for expanded clones.

abundance: .; d_gene: TRBD2; j_gene: TRBJ2-1; v_gene: TRBV19; CDR3nt: TGTGCCAGTAGGGGGACTAGCGGGAGATATGAGCAGTTCTTC; CDR3aa: CASRGTSGRYEQFF
abundance: once; d_gene: .; j_gene: TRBJ1-5; v_gene: TRBV5-1; CDR3nt: TGCGCCAGCAGACCGGGACAAGAAAGCAATCAGCCCCAGCATTTT; CDR3aa: CASRPGQESNQPQHF
abundance: .; d_gene: TRBD2; j_gene: TRBJ2-1; v_gene: TRBV5-1; CDR3nt: TGCGCCAGCAGCAAAACGACTAGCGGGAGGGCCCCAGGTAATGAGCAGTTCTTC; CDR3aa: CASSKTTSGRAPGNEQFF
abundance: .; d_gene: TRBD2; j_gene: TRBJ2-2; v_gene: TRBV6-5; CDR3nt: TGTGCCAGCAGTTACTTCGGGAGGGCCGACGGGGAGCTGTTTTTT; CDR3aa: CASSYFGRADGELFF
abundance: .; d_gene: .; j_gene: TRBJ1-4; v_gene: TRBV5-1; CDR3nt: TGCGCCAGCAGCTGGTACTTGGGCGGGAGAAATGAAAAACTGTTTTTT; CDR3aa: CASSWYLGGRNEKLFF
abundance: .; d_gene: TRBD2; j_gene: TRBJ2-7; v_gene: TRBV5-1; CDR3nt: TGCGCCAGCGGGCGGGAGACCTACGAGCAGTACTTC; CDR3aa: CASGRETYEQYF
abundance: few; d_gene: TRBD2; j_gene: TRBJ2-1; v_gene: TRBV4-1; CDR3nt: TGCGCCAGCAGCCTAGCGGGTAACAATGAGCAGTTCTTC; CDR3aa: CASSLAGNNEQFF
abundance: .; d_gene: .; j_gene: TRBJ2-7; v_gene: TRBV7-2; CDR3nt: TGTGCCAGCAGCCCAGGGAAGGTTTTCTCTACCTACGAGCAGTACTTC; CDR3aa: CASSPGKVFSTYEQYF
abundance: .; d_gene: .; j_gene: TRBJ2-2; v_gene: TRBV11-2; CDR3nt: TGTGCCAGCAGCTTTTTAGGGGAAAACACCGGGGAGCTGTTTTTT; CDR3aa: CASSFLGENTGELFF
abundance: .; d_gene: .; j_gene: TRBJ2-5; v_gene: TRBV7-9; CDR3nt: TGTGCCAGCAGCCCCGGGACCCAGGGGAGTGGGGAGACCCAGTACTTC; CDR3aa: CASSPGTQGSGETQYF
abundance: .; d_gene: .; j_gene: TRBJ2-2; v_gene: TRBV7-8; CDR3nt: TGTGCCAGCAGCTTATTACGGCTAGCTGCGAACACCGGGGAGCTGTTTTTT; CDR3aa: CASSLLRLAANTGELFF
abundance: .; d_gene: .; j_gene: TRBJ1-5; v_gene: TRBV7-2; CDR3nt: TGTGCCAGCAGTCGCGATACGAGGGGGGGAGAAGATCAGCCCCAGCATTTT; CDR3aa: CASSRDTRGGEDQPQHF
abundance: .; d_gene: TRBD2; j_gene: TRBJ2-1; v_gene: TRBV30; CDR3nt: TGTGCCTGGAGTCCGACTAGCGGCTATGAGCAGTTCTTC; CDR3aa: CAWSPTSGYEQFF
abundance: .; d_gene: TRBD1; j_gene: TRBJ1-4; v_gene: TRBV5-1; CDR3nt: TGCGCCAGCAGCTCGACAGGGGCGGCTAATGAAAAACTGTTTTTT; CDR3aa: CASSSTGAANEKLFF
abundance: .; d_gene: .; j_gene: TRBJ2-7; v_gene: TRBV7-2; CDR3nt: TGTGCCAGCAGCCCTACCCGAGCAGGGACCTACGAGCAGTACTTC; CDR3aa: CASSPTRAGTYEQYF
abundance: once; d_gene: TRBD2; j_gene: TRBJ2-2; v_gene: TRBV4-3; CDR3nt: TGCGCCAGCAGCCGGAAAGCGGGGGGGAACACCGGGGAGCTGTTTTTT; CDR3aa: CASSRKAGGNTGELFF
abundance: .; d_gene: TRBD1; j_gene: TRBJ2-7; v_gene: TRBV11-2; CDR3nt: TGTGCCAGCAGCCTTACCGCAGGGGGCTTACACGAGCAGTACTTC; CDR3aa: CASSLTAGGLHEQYF
abundance: once; d_gene: TRBD2; j_gene: TRBJ2-1; v_gene: TRBV27; CDR3nt: TGTGCCAGCAGTTTAGGGACTAGCGGGAGGAATGAGCAGTTCTTC; CDR3aa: CASSLGTSGRNEQFF
abundance: few; d_gene: TRBD2; j_gene: TRBJ2-1; v_gene: TRBV27; CDR3nt: TGTGCCAGCAGTTTATCCAGCGGGAGCTCCTACAATGAGCAGTTCTTC; CDR3aa: CASSLSSGSSYNEQFF
abundance: .; d_gene: TRBD1; j_gene: TRBJ1-2; v_gene: TRBV6-1; CDR3nt: TGTGCCAGTCTCGGGACAGGGAACTATGGCTACACCTTC; CDR3aa: CASLGTGNYGYTF
abundance: .; d_gene: .; j_gene: TRBJ1-1; v_gene: TRBV5-4; CDR3nt: TGTGCCAGCGGTAAGGGGATGGACACTGAAGCTTTCTTT; CDR3aa: CASGKGMDTEAFF
abundance: few; d_gene: .; j_gene: TRBJ2-1; v_gene: TRBV27; CDR3nt: TGTGCCAGCAGTACCTCTAGCGCTGGCAATGAGCAGTTCTTC; CDR3aa: CASSTSSAGNEQFF
abundance: .; d_gene: TRBD2; j_gene: TRBJ2-5; v_gene: TRBV27; CDR3nt: TGTGCCAGCGCCCCACCCGGCTACCCGGGAGGCAGGGTGGAGACCCAGTACTTC; CDR3aa: CASAPPGYPGGRVETQYF
abundance: .; d_gene: TRBD2; j_gene: TRBJ2-1; v_gene: TRBV9; CDR3nt: TGTGCCAGCAGCAGCGGGTCCGGGGGGGCCTACAATGAGCAGTTCTTC; CDR3aa: CASSSGSGGAYNEQFF
abundance: .; d_gene: TRBD1; j_gene: TRBJ1-1; v_gene: TRBV30; CDR3nt: TGTGCCTGGAGTACAGGGGATGAAGCTTTCTTT; CDR3aa: CAWSTGDEAFF
abundance: .; d_gene: .; j_gene: TRBJ1-1; v_gene: TRBV19; CDR3nt: TGTGCCAGTAGTATAGGGGGGGCTGAAGCTTTCTTT; CDR3aa: CASSIGGAEAFF
abundance: .; d_gene: TRBD1; j_gene: TRBJ2-3; v_gene: TRBV19; CDR3nt: TGTGCCAGTAGGGACAGGGGATATGGCACAGATACGCAGTATTTT; CDR3aa: CASRDRGYGTDTQYF
abundance: .; d_gene: TRBD1; j_gene: TRBJ2-7; v_gene: TRBV11-2; CDR3nt: TGTGCCAGCAGCTCACCCTACAGGGGGCATATCGAGCAGTACTTC; CDR3aa: CASSSPYRGHIEQYF
abundance: .; d_gene: .; j_gene: TRBJ1-2; v_gene: TRBV19; CDR3nt: TGTGCCAGTACCCAAGACAGGAACTATGGCTACACCTTC; CDR3aa: CASTQDRNYGYTF
abundance: .; d_gene: .; j_gene: TRBJ2-5; v_gene: TRBV21-1; CDR3nt: TGTGCCAGCAGCAAAGTCATAACCCGGCTAGCGGGGAACAAAGAGACCCAGTACTTC; CDR3aa: CASSKVITRLAGNKETQYF
abundance: .; d_gene: .; j_gene: TRBJ2-3; v_gene: TRBV13; CDR3nt: TGTGCCAGCAGCTTAGAACCTAGTGGGGGCAGTAGCACAGATACGCAGTATTTT; CDR3aa: CASSLEPSGGSSTDTQYF
abundance: .; d_gene: .; j_gene: TRBJ2-7; v_gene: TRBV6-5; CDR3nt: TGTGCCAGCAGTTCAAACTACGAGCAGTACTTC; CDR3aa: CASSSNYEQYF
abundance: .; d_gene: .; j_gene: TRBJ1-1; v_gene: TRBV18; CDR3nt: TGTGCCAGCTCAACCGGACAGAACACTGAAGCTTTCTTT; CDR3aa: CASSTGQNTEAFF
abundance: once; d_gene: TRBD2; j_gene: TRBJ2-5; v_gene: TRBV29-1; CDR3nt: TGCAGCGTTGGTCTCCTAGCGGGAGTCGAAGAGACCCAGTACTTC; CDR3aa: CSVGLLAGVEETQYF
abundance: few; d_gene: .; j_gene: TRBJ2-1; v_gene: TRBV19; CDR3nt: TGTGCCAGTAGTATAGTTGAGCGGAATGACAATGAGCAGTTCTTC; CDR3aa: CASSIVERNDNEQFF
abundance: .; d_gene: TRBD2; j_gene: TRBJ2-7; v_gene: TRBV7-8; CDR3nt: TGTGCCAGCGGGGGACTAGCGGGAGTCCACGAGCAGTACTTC; CDR3aa: CASGGLAGVHEQYF
abundance: .; d_gene: .; j_gene: TRBJ2-7; v_gene: TRBV28; CDR3nt: TGTGCCAGCAGCAGGACATCCTACGAGCAGTACTTC; CDR3aa: CASSRTSYEQYF
abundance: .; d_gene: TRBD1; j_gene: TRBJ1-3; v_gene: TRBV9; CDR3nt: TGTGCCAGCAGCGTAGGTGGGACAGCTGGAAACACCATATATTTT; CDR3aa: CASSVGGTAGNTIYF
abundance: few; d_gene: .; j_gene: TRBJ2-7; v_gene: TRBV20-1; CDR3nt: TGCATGACGACTAGATACTCCGAGCAGTACTTC; CDR3aa: CMTTRYSEQYF
abundance: once; d_gene: TRBD1; j_gene: TRBJ2-1; v_gene: TRBV27; CDR3nt: TGTGCCAGCAGTCTGACAGGGTTTCATCCTAGCTCCTACAATGAGCAGTTCTTC; CDR3aa: CASSLTGFHPSSYNEQFF
abundance: once; d_gene: TRBD2; j_gene: TRBJ2-7; v_gene: TRBV7-2; CDR3nt: TGTGCCAGCAGCCCCGAGCGGGGAGGAGGGGACGAGCAGTACTTC; CDR3aa: CASSPERGGGDEQYF
abundance: .; d_gene: .; j_gene: TRBJ2-3; v_gene: TRBV9; CDR3nt: TGTGCCAGCAGCGCCCGGTCGGTGGGCACAGATACGCAGTATTTT; CDR3aa: CASSARSVGTDTQYF
abundance: .; d_gene: .; j_gene: TRBJ2-7; v_gene: TRBV4-1; CDR3nt: TGCGCCAGCAGCCAAGTCGACAGCGTCTCCTACGAGCAGTACTTC; CDR3aa: CASSQVDSVSYEQYF
abundance: .; d_gene: TRBD1; j_gene: TRBJ1-1; v_gene: TRBV6-1; CDR3nt: TGTGCCAGCAGTGTGACAGGGGTGAACACTGAAGCTTTCTTT; CDR3aa: CASSVTGVNTEAFF
abundance: few; d_gene: .; j_gene: TRBJ2-7; v_gene: TRBV27; CDR3nt: TGTGCCAGCAGTCCCCGGTTAACCACCGAGCAGTACTTC; CDR3aa: CASSPRLTTEQYF